This T cell receptor beta chain originates from a study of shared clonotypes between healthy human individuals (dated by TCRdb to 2018 to 2020). With respect to the entire study: A couple of women and three men aged 18 to 49 years were included in the cohort. For each donor, three plates each were used for CD4 naive and CD4 memory, two plates were used for CD8 naive, and one plate was used for CD8 memory. To increase sequencing depth and limit assay-specific biases, TCR repertoire library preparation and sequencing were carried out by different laboratories using diverse techniques. Each donor's leukapheresis produced roughly between about 0.8 and 8.9 billion PBMCs. The study deeply sequenced blood TCR repertoires of five healthy adults to estimate repertoire size and the extent of clonotype sharing between individuals.

V is clipped by 5 bases and J by 1 base, and the sequence between their germline boundaries is 10 bases long. The CDR3 goes from the cysteine to the phenylalanine over 14 residues. CDR3 DNA is the only sequence kept; it has 42 bases, read in frame from the first base. In the germline V gene, CDR1 corresponds to MDHEN and CDR2 to SYDVKM. Using the deep immunoSEQ assay, multiplex PCR amplified TCR CDR3 regions from genomic DNA. Extracted genomic DNA from each cell subset was distributed evenly across all wells of several immunoSEQ 96-well plates, and each plate was treated as a replicate. Each replicate PCR for sorted subsets received roughly 0.2 ug genomic DNA, equal to tens of thousands of T cell genomes. Purified libraries were measured with a Qubit 3.0 fluorometer, size-checked on a Bioanalyzer 2100, and measured again with the KAPA Library Quantification kit. Every immunoSEQ 96-well plate was sequenced on a separate single-read 150-cycle Illumina NextSeq 550 flow cell. Turning to the authors' computational methods: Because the immunoSEQ output held only junctional sequences and lacked quality scores, the filtering could not match the filtering applied to full-length reads. Sequences were annotated with PyIR, a Python wrapper for IgBLAST v1.9, and V/J genes and CDR3 were assigned using IMGT germline references. Reads were removed for weak V/J assignments (E-value above 1e-6), missing CDR3, stop codons, out-of-frame junctions, or ambiguous translated residues. V3J clonotypes were defined as sequences sharing the same inferred V gene, J gene, and CDR3 amino acid sequence. Percentage overlap between repertoires was calculated by dividing the number of shared unique clonotypes by the size of the smaller repertoire. Three approaches were used to assess repertoire richness: RTK rarefaction, the Chao1 estimator, and Recon v2.1 estimates of unobserved clonotypes. Generation probabilities were computed with OLGA for all TCRbeta clonotypes obtained by the gDNA method from several donors. TCRdb limited this immuneACCESS table to in-frame rearrangements with V and J called. A share of clones is missing; checked studies link under half to unresolved V genes, and the rest is unexplained. D and trimming come from the DNA, and the V and J calls and clone size come from that table. This sample has approximately 1.4 million clones in its table, and about 98% of those were observed once. The top ten clonotypes cover approximately 0.45% of the sample.

Healthy HIV-negative adults with no recently reported acute infections or vaccinations were included as donors. Only Caucasian adults living in Nashville, Tennessee, USA were represented among the donors. CD4+ T cells were enriched by magnetic negative selection; naive cells were then positively selected on CD45RA, and the negative fraction formed the memory subset. Blood was collected by leukapheresis, and PBMCs were isolated by Ficoll-Histopaque density gradient centrifugation and then cryopreserved in liquid nitrogen vapor phase. Analytical flow cytometry was used to check the purity and quantity of every magnetically sorted T cell population. Each sorted fraction had its genomic DNA isolated and then quantified by UV absorbance on a Nanodrop 2000c. A remark on this clone: Its antigen has not been determined. Base qualities are not recorded, but no much larger clone differs from it by a single base.

Summary of the overall study and its limitations: The small number of donors limited the genetic and exposure-history diversity represented. Sampling was restricted to blood, and TCR repertoires in tissues likely differ from the TCR repertoires found in blood. Across a handful of donors, approximately 5% of naive CD4, roughly 3.3% of naive CD8, approximately 2.5% of memory CD4, and around 0.4% of memory CD8 clonotypes were shared. Naive subsets generally had larger estimated clonotype richness than memory subsets. Clonotypes shared by all four sorted-subset donors showed higher generation probabilities than non-shared clonotypes. Pairwise subsampling led to the expectation that sequencing depth would affect the degree of clonotype sharing among donors. Even with the large sequencing depth, rarefaction of the sorted-subset datasets indicated that sequencing was incomplete.

The source material was naive CD4+ T cells sorted from blood. The sample's cell subset or site label is to be understood as: CD45RA+ positively selected. The chain uses TRBV28 and TRBJ2-3; tentative D gene TRBD1, with 6 bases matching. The source of this sequence is a young man in good health. The nucleotide sequence is TGTGCCAGCAGTCCCTGGACAGGCACAGATACGCAGTATTTT. Translated, it reads CASSPWTGTDTQYF.